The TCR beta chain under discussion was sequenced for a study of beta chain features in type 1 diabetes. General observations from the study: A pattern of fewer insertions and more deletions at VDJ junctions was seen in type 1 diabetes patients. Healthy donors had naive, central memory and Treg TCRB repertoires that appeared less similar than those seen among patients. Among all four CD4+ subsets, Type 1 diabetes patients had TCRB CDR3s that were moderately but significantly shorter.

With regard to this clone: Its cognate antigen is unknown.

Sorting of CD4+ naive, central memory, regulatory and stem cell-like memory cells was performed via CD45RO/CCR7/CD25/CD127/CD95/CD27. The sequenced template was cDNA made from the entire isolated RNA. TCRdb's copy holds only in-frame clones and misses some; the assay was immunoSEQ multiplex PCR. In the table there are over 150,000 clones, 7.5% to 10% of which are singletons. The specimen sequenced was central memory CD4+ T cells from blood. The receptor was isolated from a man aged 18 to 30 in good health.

The CDR3 loop is CASGSLNQETQYF. Written as DNA, the CDR3 is TGCGCCAGCGGGAGTTTAAACCAAGAGACCCAGTACTTC. The V call is TRBV5-1, the J call TRBJ2-5; maybe TRBD2 (5 bases). This CDR3 comprises 13 residues. Germline-derived CDR1 and CDR2 are SGHRS and YFSETQ. V was shortened by 7 bases and J by 0 bases, with 10 bases between the two germline ends.